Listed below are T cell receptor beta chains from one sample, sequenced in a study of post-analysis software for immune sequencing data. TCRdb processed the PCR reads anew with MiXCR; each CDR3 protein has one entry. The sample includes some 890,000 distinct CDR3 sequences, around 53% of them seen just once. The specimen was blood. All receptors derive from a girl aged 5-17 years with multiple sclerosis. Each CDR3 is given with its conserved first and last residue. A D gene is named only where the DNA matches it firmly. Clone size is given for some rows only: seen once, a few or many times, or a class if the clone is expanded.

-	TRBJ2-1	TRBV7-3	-	CASSPVGRTYNEQFF	TGTGCCAGCAGCCCCGTCGGTAGAACCTACAATGAGCAGTTCTTC
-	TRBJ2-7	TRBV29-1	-	CSVEGSAYEQYF	TGCAGCGTTGAGGGGAGCGCCTACGAGCAGTACTTC
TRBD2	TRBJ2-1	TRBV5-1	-	CASSLERTSGRQFF	TGCGCCAGCAGCTTGGAAAGGACTAGCGGGCGGCAGTTCTTC
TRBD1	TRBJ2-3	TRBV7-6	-	CASSMGQSTDTQYF	TGTGCCAGCAGCATGGGACAGTCCACAGATACGCAGTATTTT
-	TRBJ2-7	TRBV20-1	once	CSADPMGEQYF	TGCAGTGCTGACCCAATGGGCGAGCAGTACTTC
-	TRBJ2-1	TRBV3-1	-	CASSPVQGSGQFF	TGTGCCAGCAGCCCCGTGCAAGGATCCGGGCAGTTCTTC
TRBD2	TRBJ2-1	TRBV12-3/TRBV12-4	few	CASSEAGGEQFF	TGTGCCAGCAGCGAGGCGGGAGGTGAGCAGTTCTTC
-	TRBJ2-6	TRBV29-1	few	CSVAFGANVLTF	TGCAGCGTTGCGTTTGGGGCCAACGTCCTGACTTTC
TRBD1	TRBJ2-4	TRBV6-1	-	CASRDRTLAKNIQYF	TGTGCCAGCAGGGACAGGACGCTAGCCAAAAACATTCAGTACTTC
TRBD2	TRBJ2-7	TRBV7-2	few	CASSPPGGGTYEQYF	TGTGCCAGCAGCCCCCCCGGGGGGGGGACCTACGAGCAGTACTTC
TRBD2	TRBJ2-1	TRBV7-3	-	CASSSGTSASSQFF	TGTGCCAGCAGCTCCGGGACTAGTGCCAGTTCGCAGTTCTTC
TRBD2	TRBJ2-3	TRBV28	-	CASSPAGGGGSTDTQYF	TGTGCCAGCAGCCCTGCCGGGGGGGGTGGGAGCACAGATACGCAGTATTTT
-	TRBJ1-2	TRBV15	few	CATSREQTGGYTF	TGTGCCACCAGCAGAGAACAGACCGGTGGCTACACCTTC